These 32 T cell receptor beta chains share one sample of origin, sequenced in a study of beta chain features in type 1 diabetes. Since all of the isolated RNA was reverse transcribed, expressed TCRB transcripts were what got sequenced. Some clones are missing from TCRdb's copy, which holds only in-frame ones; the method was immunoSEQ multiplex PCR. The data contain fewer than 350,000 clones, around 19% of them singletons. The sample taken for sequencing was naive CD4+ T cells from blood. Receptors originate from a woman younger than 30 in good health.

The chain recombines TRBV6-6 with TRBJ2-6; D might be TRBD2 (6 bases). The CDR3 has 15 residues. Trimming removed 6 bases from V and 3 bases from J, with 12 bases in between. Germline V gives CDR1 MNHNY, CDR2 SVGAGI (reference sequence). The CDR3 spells CASRTGGDGANVLTF. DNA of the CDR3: TGTGCCAGCAGAACCGGGGGAGATGGGGCCAACGTCCTGACTTTC.

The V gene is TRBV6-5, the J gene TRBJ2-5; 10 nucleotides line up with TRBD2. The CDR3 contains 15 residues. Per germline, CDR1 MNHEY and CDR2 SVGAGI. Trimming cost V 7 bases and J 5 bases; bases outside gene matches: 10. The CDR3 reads CASILCGTSDETQYF. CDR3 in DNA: TGTGCCAGCATTCTGTGCGGGACTAGCGATGAGACCCAGTACTTC.

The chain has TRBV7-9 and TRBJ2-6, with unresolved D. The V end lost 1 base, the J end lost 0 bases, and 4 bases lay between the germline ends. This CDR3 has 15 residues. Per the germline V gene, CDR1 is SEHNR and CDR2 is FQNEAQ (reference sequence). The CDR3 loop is CASSLDLSGANVLTF. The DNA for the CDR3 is TGTGCCAGCAGCTTAGATCTCTCTGGGGCCAACGTCCTGACTTTC.

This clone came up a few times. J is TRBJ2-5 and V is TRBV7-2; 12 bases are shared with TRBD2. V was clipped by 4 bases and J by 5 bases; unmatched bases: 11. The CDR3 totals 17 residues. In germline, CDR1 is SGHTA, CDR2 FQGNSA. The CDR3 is CASSYRLAGAGGETQYF. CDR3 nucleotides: TGTGCCAGCAGCTATCGACTAGCGGGGGCCGGGGGGGAGACCCAGTACTTC.

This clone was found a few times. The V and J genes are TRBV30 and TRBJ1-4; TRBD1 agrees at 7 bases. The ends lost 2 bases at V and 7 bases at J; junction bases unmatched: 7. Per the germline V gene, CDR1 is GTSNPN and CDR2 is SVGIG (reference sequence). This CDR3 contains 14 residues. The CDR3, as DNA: TGTGCCTGGAGTTCTTGGAGGGGGCTTGAAAAACTGTTTTTT. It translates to CAWSSWRGLEKLFF.

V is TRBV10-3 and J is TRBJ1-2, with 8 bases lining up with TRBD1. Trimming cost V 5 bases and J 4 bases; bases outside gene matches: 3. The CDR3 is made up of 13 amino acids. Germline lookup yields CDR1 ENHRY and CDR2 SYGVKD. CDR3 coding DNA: TGTGCCATCAGTCCAGGGGGCGGCTATGGCTACACCTTC. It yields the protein CAISPGGGYGYTF.

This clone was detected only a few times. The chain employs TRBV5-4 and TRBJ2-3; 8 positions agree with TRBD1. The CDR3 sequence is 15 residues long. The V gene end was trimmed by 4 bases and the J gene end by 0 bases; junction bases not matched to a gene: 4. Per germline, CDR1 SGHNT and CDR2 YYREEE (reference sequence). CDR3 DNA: TGTGCCAGCAGCCGGGACAGGCCGAGCACAGATACGCAGTATTTT. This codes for CASSRDRPSTDTQYF.

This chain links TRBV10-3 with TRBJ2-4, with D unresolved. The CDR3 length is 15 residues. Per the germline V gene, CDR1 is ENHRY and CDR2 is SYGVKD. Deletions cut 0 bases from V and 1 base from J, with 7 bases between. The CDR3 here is CAISESSLAKNIQYF. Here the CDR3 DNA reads TGTGCCATCAGTGAGTCCTCCTTGGCCAAAAACATTCAGTACTTC.

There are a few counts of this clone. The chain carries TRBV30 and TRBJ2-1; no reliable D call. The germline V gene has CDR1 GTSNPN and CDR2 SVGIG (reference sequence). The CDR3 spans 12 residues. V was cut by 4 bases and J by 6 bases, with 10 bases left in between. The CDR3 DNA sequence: TGTGCCTGGAACATCGCCAGCAATGAGCAGTTCTTC. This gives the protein CAWNIASNEQFF.

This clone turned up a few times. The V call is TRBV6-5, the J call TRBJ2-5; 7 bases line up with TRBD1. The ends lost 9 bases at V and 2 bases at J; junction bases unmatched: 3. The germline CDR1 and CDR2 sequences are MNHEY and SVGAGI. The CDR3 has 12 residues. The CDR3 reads CASRTGQETQYF. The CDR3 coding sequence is TGTGCCAGTAGGACAGGACAAGAGACCCAGTACTTC.

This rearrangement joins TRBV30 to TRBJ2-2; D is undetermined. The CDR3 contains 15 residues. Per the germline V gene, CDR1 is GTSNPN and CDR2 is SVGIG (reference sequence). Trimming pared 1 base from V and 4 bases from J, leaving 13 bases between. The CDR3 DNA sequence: TGTGCCTGGAGTGGTCCCCCAACAGCCACCGGGGAGCTGTTTTTT. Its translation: CAWSGPPTATGELFF.

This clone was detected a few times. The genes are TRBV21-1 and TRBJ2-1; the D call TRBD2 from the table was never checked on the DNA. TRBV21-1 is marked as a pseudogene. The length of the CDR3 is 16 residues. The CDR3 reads CASSIRGRGSYNEQFF. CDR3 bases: TGTGCCAGCAGCATACGGGGGAGGGGTTCCTACAATGAGCAGTTCTTC.

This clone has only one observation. As DNA, the CDR3 is TGCGCCAGCAGCCAAGATGGAGGGGGCAATCAGCCCCAGCATTTT. It yields the protein CASSQDGGGNQPQHF. This sequence joins TRBV4-1 and TRBJ1-5, with a possible D match to TRBD1 (5 bases). Germline loops: CDR1 MGHRA, CDR2 YSYEKL. V was pared by 0 bases and J by 2 bases, with 8 bases between. This CDR3 has 15 residues.

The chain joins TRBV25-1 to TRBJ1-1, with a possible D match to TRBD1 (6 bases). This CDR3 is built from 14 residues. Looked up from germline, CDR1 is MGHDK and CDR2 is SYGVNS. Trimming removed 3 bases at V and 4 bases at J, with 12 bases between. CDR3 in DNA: TGTGCCAGCAGTGAGGGGGGGCGATTCACTGAAGCTTTCTTT. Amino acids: CASSEGGRFTEAFF.

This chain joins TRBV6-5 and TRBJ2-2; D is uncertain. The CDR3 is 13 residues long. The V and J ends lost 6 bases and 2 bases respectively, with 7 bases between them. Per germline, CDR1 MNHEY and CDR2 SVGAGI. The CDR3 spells CASRTGNTGELFF. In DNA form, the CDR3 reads TGTGCCAGCAGGACTGGAAACACCGGGGAGCTGTTTTTT.

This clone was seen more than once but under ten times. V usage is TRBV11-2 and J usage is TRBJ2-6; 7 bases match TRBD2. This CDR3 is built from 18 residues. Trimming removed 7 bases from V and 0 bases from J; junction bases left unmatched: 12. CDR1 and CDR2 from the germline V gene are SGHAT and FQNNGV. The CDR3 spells CASITGLAASSGANVLTF. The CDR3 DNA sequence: TGTGCCAGCATCACAGGTCTAGCGGCCTCCTCTGGGGCCAACGTCCTGACTTTC.

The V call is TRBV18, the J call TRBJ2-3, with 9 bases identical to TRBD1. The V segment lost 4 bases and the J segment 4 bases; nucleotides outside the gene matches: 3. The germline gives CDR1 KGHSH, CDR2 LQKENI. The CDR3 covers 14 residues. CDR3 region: CASSLRTGADTQYF. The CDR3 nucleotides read TGTGCCAGCTCACTCCGGACAGGGGCAGATACGCAGTATTTT.

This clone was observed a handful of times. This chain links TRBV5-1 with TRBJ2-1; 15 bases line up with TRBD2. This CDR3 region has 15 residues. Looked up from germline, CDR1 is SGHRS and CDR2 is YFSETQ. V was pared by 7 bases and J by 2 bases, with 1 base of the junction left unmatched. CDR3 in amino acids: CASGTSGGTYNEQFF. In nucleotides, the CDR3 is TGCGCCAGCGGGACTAGCGGGGGGACCTACAATGAGCAGTTCTTC.

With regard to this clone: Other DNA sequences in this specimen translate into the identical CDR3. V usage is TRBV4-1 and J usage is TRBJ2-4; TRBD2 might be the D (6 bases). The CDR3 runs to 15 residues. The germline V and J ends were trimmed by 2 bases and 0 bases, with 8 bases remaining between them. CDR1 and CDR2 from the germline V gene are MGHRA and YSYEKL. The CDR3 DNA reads TGCGCCAGCAGCCAACTGGGACTAGCCAAAAACATTCAGTACTTC. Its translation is CASSQLGLAKNIQYF.

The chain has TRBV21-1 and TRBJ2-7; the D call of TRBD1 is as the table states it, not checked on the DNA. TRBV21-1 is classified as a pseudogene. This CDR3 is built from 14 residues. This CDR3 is CAITPGQSSYEQYF. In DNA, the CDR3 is TGTGCCATTACCCCGGGACAGAGCTCCTACGAGCAGTACTTC.

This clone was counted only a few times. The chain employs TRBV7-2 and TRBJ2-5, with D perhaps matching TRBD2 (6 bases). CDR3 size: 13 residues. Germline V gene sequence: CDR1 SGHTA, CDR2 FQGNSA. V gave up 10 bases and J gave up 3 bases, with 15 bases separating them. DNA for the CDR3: TGTGCCACCCGGGGGACCCAGGAAGAGACCCAGTACTTC. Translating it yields CATRGTQEETQYF.

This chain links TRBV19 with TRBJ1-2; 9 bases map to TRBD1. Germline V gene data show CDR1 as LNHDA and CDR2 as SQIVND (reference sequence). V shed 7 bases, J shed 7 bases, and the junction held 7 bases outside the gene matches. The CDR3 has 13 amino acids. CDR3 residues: CASKEQGASGYTF. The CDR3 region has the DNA TGTGCCAGTAAAGAACAGGGGGCGAGTGGCTACACCTTC.

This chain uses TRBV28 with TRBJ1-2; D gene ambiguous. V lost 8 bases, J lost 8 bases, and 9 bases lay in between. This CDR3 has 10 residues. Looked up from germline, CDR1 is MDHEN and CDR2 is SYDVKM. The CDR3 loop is CASGPLGYTF. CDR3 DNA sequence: TGTGCCAGCGGCCCTCTGGGCTACACCTTC.

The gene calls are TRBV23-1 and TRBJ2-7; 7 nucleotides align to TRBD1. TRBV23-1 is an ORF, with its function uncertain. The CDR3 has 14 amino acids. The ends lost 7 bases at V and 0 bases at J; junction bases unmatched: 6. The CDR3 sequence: CASTLWDSSYEQYF. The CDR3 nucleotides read TGCGCCAGCACCTTATGGGACAGCTCCTACGAGCAGTACTTC.

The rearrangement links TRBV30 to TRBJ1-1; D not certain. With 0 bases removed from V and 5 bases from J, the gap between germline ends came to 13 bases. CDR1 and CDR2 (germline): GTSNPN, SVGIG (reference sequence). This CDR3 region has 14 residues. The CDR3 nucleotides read TGTGCCTGGAGTGTACTACCGGAAAATACTGAAGCTTTCTTT. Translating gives CAWSVLPENTEAFF.

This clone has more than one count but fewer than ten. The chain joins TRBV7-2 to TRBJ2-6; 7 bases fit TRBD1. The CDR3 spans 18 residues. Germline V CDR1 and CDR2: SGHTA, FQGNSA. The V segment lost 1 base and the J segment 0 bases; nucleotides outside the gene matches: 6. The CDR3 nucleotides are TGTGCCAGCAGCTTAGAGGGACAGATTAACTCTGGGGCCAACGTCCTGACTTTC. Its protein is CASSLEGQINSGANVLTF. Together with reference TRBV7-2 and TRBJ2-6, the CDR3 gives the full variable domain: GAGVSQSPSNKVTEKGKDVELRCDPISGHTALYWYRQSLGQGLEFLIYFQGNSAPDKSGLPSDRFSAERTGGSVSTLTIQRTQQEDSAVYLCASSLEGQINSGANVLTFGAGSRLTVL.

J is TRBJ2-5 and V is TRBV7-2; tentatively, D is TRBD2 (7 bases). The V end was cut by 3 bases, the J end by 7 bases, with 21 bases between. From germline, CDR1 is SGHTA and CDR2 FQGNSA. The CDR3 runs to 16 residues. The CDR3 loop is CASSFSPGGGTGTQYF. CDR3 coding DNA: TGTGCCAGCAGCTTTTCCCCGGGGGGCGGCACAGGGACCCAGTACTTC.

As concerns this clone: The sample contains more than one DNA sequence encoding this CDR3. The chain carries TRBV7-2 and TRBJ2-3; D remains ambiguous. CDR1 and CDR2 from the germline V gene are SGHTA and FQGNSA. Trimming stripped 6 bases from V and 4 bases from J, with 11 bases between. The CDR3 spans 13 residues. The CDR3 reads CASSAPGADTQYF. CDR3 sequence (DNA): TGTGCCAGCAGTGCCCCGGGTGCAGATACGCAGTATTTT.

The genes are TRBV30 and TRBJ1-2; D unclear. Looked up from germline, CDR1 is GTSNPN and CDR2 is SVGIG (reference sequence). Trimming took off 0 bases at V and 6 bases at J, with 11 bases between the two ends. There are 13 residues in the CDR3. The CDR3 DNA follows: TGTGCCTGGAGTGTCCGAGGGTTGGATGGCTACACCTTC. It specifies CAWSVRGLDGYTF.

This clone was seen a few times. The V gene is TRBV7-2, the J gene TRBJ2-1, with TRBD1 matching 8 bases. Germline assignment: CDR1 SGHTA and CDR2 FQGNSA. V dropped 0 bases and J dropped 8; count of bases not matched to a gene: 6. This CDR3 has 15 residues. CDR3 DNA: TGTGCCAGCAGCTTAGCGCTTGCGGACAGGGATGAGCAGTTCTTC. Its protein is CASSLALADRDEQFF.

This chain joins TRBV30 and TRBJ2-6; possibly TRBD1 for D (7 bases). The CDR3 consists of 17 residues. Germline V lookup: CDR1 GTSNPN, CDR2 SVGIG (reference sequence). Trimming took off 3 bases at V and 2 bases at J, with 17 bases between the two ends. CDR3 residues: CAWRRQGGRPGANVLTF. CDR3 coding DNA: TGTGCCTGGAGGAGACAGGGAGGCCGCCCTGGGGCCAACGTCCTGACTTTC.

This CDR3 reads CASSAPNLGGDTQYF. Here the CDR3 DNA reads TGTGCCAGCAGCGCCCCCAACTTGGGGGGAGATACGCAGTATTTT. V gene TRBV9 combines with J gene TRBJ2-3; possible D gene TRBD2, 6 bases. Germline CDR1 and CDR2: SGDLS and YYNGEE. Trimming shortened V by 3 bases and J by 5 bases, and 16 bases separated the two germline ends. The CDR3 totals 15 residues.